The 17 T cell receptor beta chains in this list originate from one sample, sequenced in a study of cytomegalovirus exposure and HLA in healthy donors. It was with 60 Vbeta and 13 Jbeta primers that the PCR ran. Generated by immunoSEQ multiplex PCR, the TCRdb table keeps only in-frame clones and is missing some. Here the sample spans about 140,000 clones, 76% being singletons. Sample: PBMCs. The source of these receptors is a male donor in good health and CMV-seronegative.

CDR3 loop: CASSLGLERETQYF. The CDR3 nucleotides are TGTGCCAGCAGCTTAGGCCTAGAGAGGGAGACCCAGTACTTC. The chain uses TRBV7-2 and TRBJ2-5; the D is unclear. This CDR3 comprises 14 residues. The V gene's germline CDR1 is SGHTA and CDR2 FQGNSA. V gave up 1 base and J gave up 5 bases, with 11 bases separating them.

The genes are TRBV28 and TRBJ2-7, with 11 bases identical to TRBD2. Germline V lookup: CDR1 MDHEN, CDR2 SYDVKM. Trimming removed 2 bases from V and 3 bases from J; junction bases left unmatched: 0. This CDR3 is built from 14 residues. The CDR3, as DNA: TGTGCCAGCAGTTTACTAGCGGGAGGCTACGAGCAGTACTTC. It codes for CASSLLAGGYEQYF.

V and J are TRBV19 and TRBJ1-2; 10 nucleotides line up with TRBD1. This CDR3 has 13 residues. Trimming cost V 3 bases and J 6 bases; bases outside gene matches: 1. Germline V gene sequence: CDR1 LNHDA, CDR2 SQIVND (reference sequence). This CDR3 is CASSMGTGDGYTF. In DNA form, the CDR3 reads TGTGCCAGTAGTATGGGGACAGGGGATGGCTACACCTTC. Full variable domain (outside the CDR3, taken from reference TRBV19 and TRBJ1-2): DGGITQSPKYLFRKEGQNVTLSCEQNLNHDAMYWYRQDPGQGLRLIYYSQIVNDFQKGDIAEGYSVSREKKESFPLTVTSAQKNPTAFYLCASSMGTGDGYTFGSGTRLTVV.

The chain recombines TRBV30 with TRBJ2-1; a weak D match, TRBD2 (6 bases). Trimming took 3 bases from V and 6 from J, leaving 12 bases between them. The germline V gene encodes CDR1 GTSNPN and CDR2 SVGIG (reference sequence). The CDR3 is 13 amino acids. DNA for the CDR3: TGTGCCTGGAGCCGGGACGGGAGCAATGAGCAGTTCTTC. It specifies CAWSRDGSNEQFF.

This clone was picked up a small number of times. The rearrangement joins TRBV30 to TRBJ2-1, with D maybe TRBD2 (6 bases). The CDR3 covers 14 residues. Germline lookup yields CDR1 GTSNPN and CDR2 SVGIG (reference sequence). V was pared by 2 bases and J by 4 bases, with 12 bases between. Here the CDR3 reads CAWSRAGLYNEQFF. CDR3 sequence (DNA): TGTGCCTGGAGTAGGGCGGGGCTATACAATGAGCAGTTCTTC.

The V and J genes are TRBV5-1 and TRBJ1-4, with no clear D. Germline loops: CDR1 SGHRS, CDR2 YFSETQ. V gave up 0 bases and J gave up 8 bases, with 11 bases separating them. The CDR3 is 14 amino acids. CDR3 coding DNA: TGCGCCAGCAGCTTGGTCGGGAATGGAGAAAAACTGTTTTTT. Protein product: CASSLVGNGEKLFF.

This clone appeared a few times. This chain links TRBV23-1 with TRBJ2-5; 14 nucleotides align to TRBD2. TRBV23-1 is classed as an ORF, of uncertain function. The CDR3 is made up of 16 amino acids. Trimming at V came to 5 bases and at J to 5 bases, leaving 7 bases not matched to a gene. The CDR3 loop reads CASSLGTSGSGETQYF. In DNA, the CDR3 is TGCGCCAGCAGTTTGGGGACTAGCGGGAGCGGTGAGACCCAGTACTTC.

CDR3: CASGRGSAYEQYF. CDR3 DNA sequence: TGTGCCAGCGGTAGGGGGTCAGCCTACGAGCAGTACTTC. The V gene is TRBV7-9, the J gene TRBJ2-7, with D perhaps matching TRBD1 (6 bases). CDR1 and CDR2 from the germline V gene are SEHNR and FQNEAQ (reference sequence). This CDR3 comprises 13 residues. Trimming left V 8 bases short and J 2 bases short, with 13 bases between.

The chain links TRBV7-2 to TRBJ1-1; D remains ambiguous. Trimming removed 0 bases at V and 2 bases at J, with 13 bases between. Germline V gene data show CDR1 as SGHTA and CDR2 as FQGNSA. This CDR3 comprises 16 residues. CDR3 loop: CASSLAASRDNTEAFF. CDR3 nucleotide sequence: TGTGCCAGCAGCTTAGCAGCCTCCCGGGATAACACTGAAGCTTTCTTT.

The chain joins TRBV7-8 to TRBJ1-5, with 7 bases fitting TRBD1. Germline V lookup: CDR1 SGHVS, CDR2 FQNEAQ. CDR3 length: 13 residues. V dropped 6 bases and J dropped 5; count of bases not matched to a gene: 4. The CDR3 reads CASSFDRDQPQHF. CDR3 sequence (DNA): TGTGCCAGCAGTTTCGACAGGGATCAGCCCCAGCATTTT. The full variable domain, with the rest looked up from reference TRBV7-8 and TRBJ1-5, is GAGVSQSPRYKVAKRGQDVALRCDPISGHVSLFWYQQALGQGPEFLTYFQNEAQLDKSGLPSDRFFAERPEGSVSTLKIQRTQQEDSAVYLCASSFDRDQPQHFGDGTRLSIL.

This clone was observed a handful of times. This chain connects TRBV28 to TRBJ1-3; D unclear. Germline V gives CDR1 MDHEN, CDR2 SYDVKM. V lost 5 bases to trimming and J lost 0 bases, with 20 bases between them. CDR3 length: 18 amino acids. The CDR3 DNA reads as TGTGCCAGCAGTGCCGTACGGGGTACCGGTATCTCTGGAAACACCATATATTTT. Amino acids: CASSAVRGTGISGNTIYF.

V and J are TRBV7-2 and TRBJ1-2, with D unresolved. Looked up from germline, CDR1 is SGHTA and CDR2 is FQGNSA. The CDR3 loop spans 14 amino acids. V gave up 2 bases and J gave up 1 base, with 8 bases separating them. The CDR3 is CASSLSLINYGYTF. The CDR3 DNA is TGTGCCAGCAGCTTAAGCCTTATTAACTATGGCTACACCTTC.

The V call is TRBV7-3, the J call TRBJ2-5, with 9 nucleotides matching TRBD2. The CDR3 covers 15 residues. Germline V gene data show CDR1 as SGHTA and CDR2 as FQGTGA. V lost 4 bases to trimming and J lost 5 bases; unmatched junction nucleotides: 8. CDR3 sequence: CASSSAGGRVETQYF. CDR3 in DNA: TGTGCCAGCAGCTCCGCAGGCGGGAGGGTGGAGACCCAGTACTTC.

The chain carries TRBV28 and TRBJ2-3; 13 nucleotides line up with TRBD2. The germline V gene has CDR1 MDHEN and CDR2 SYDVKM. The ends lost 5 bases at V and 6 bases at J; junction bases unmatched: 11. This CDR3 has 17 amino acids. The CDR3 protein is CASSRTSGGAGSDTQYF. CDR3 bases: TGTGCCAGCAGTCGAACTAGCGGGGGGGCGGGGTCCGATACGCAGTATTTT.

This clone has more than one count but fewer than ten. The J gene is TRBJ1-5, the V gene TRBV5-1; D not resolved. This CDR3 region has 14 residues. Trimming shortened V by 1 base and J by 9 bases, and 14 bases separated the two germline ends. Per germline, CDR1 SGHRS and CDR2 YFSETQ. The DNA of the CDR3 is TGCGCCAGCAGCTTGAATGAACGGGCGGGGCCCCAGCATTTT. This translates into CASSLNERAGPQHF. Complete variable domain (other parts from reference TRBV5-1 and TRBJ1-5): KAGVTQTPRYLIKTRGQQVTLSCSPISGHRSVSWYQQTPGQGLQFLFEYFSETQRNKGNFPGRFSGRQFSNSRSEMNVSTLELGDSALYLCASSLNERAGPQHFGDGTRLSIL.

The genes are TRBV30 and TRBJ2-6; no clear D gene. Trimming shortened V by 6 bases and J by 1 base, and 10 bases separated the two germline ends. This CDR3 is 14 amino acids long. Germline V gene data show CDR1 as GTSNPN and CDR2 as SVGIG (reference sequence). The CDR3 here is CACTIGSGANVLTF. The CDR3 nucleotides read TGTGCCTGCACTATTGGATCTGGGGCCAACGTCCTGACTTTC.

The gene calls are TRBV19 and TRBJ2-1, with D possibly being TRBD1 (6 bases). This CDR3 has 12 residues. V was cut by 6 bases and J by 9 bases, with 12 bases left in between. Germline V gene data show CDR1 as LNHDA and CDR2 as SQIVND (reference sequence). The CDR3 region is CASSDRGSEQFF. For the CDR3, the DNA is TGTGCCAGTAGCGATAGGGGGAGTGAGCAGTTCTTC.